This TCR beta chain was retrieved from a study of beta chain features in type 1 diabetes. The CDR3 totals 13 residues. Germline V gene data show CDR1 as SQVTM and CDR2 as ANQGSEA. Trimming cost V 3 bases and J 7 bases, with 13 bases left between them. Points from the study as a whole: Insertions at VDJ junctions were less frequent in type 1 diabetes patients. These patients also deleted more nucleotides at the same junctions.

The entirety of the isolated RNA underwent reverse transcription, so expressed TCRB transcripts were sequenced. Profiling relied on immunoSEQ multiplex PCR, and the TCRdb table lists in-frame clones only, not all of them. The data hold about 270,000 clones, with 11% to 15% observed a single time. There are many counts of this clone. Its specificity is unknown. The source of this sequence is a woman aged 40 to 50 in good health. This sequence joins TRBV29-1 and TRBJ2-1; D possibly corresponds to TRBD1 (6 bases). The source material was naive CD4+ T cells from blood. The CDR3 loop reads CSVDKARGNEQFF. The CDR3 coding sequence is TGCAGCGTTGATAAGGCGAGGGGGAATGAGCAGTTCTTC.